This passage covers 27 T cell receptor beta chains from one sample sequenced in a study of shared clonotypes between healthy human individuals. Sequencing was performed with immunoSEQ multiplex PCR; in TCRdb, only in-frame clones are kept and a portion is missing. The sample yields hundreds of thousands of clones, about 96% seen once. The naive CD8 population came from CD45RO-negative cells selected for CCR7, without terminally differentiated effector memory CD45RA+ cells. The sample was naive CD8+ T cells sorted from blood. All receptors derive from a woman in her twenties or thirties in good health.

This chain uses TRBV4-2 with TRBJ2-7, with D hard to call. Per the germline V gene, CDR1 is LGHNA and CDR2 is YNFKEQ. V was pared by 0 bases and J by 1 base, with 10 bases between. This CDR3 spans 15 amino acids. The CDR3 reads CASSQESVQSYEQYF. The CDR3 bases are TGTGCCAGCAGCCAAGAATCTGTCCAGTCCTACGAGCAGTACTTC.

The chain is built from TRBV4-1 and TRBJ1-4, with D possibly TRBD1 on 6 matching bases. CDR1 is MGHRA, CDR2 YSYEKL, per germline. The CDR3 is 16 residues long. The V end lost 0 bases, the J end lost 4 bases, and 12 bases lay between the germline ends. As DNA, the CDR3 is TGCGCCAGCAGCCAAGAACTCCGGGACATTAATGAAAAACTGTTTTTT. Its translation: CASSQELRDINEKLFF.

This chain joins TRBV6-1 and TRBJ2-3; a weak D match, TRBD1 (7 bases). V was cut by 2 bases and J by 3 bases, with 15 bases left in between. Germline V gene data show CDR1 as MNHNS and CDR2 as SASEGT. The CDR3 loop spans 16 amino acids. CDR3 in amino acids: CASSEFQGGATDTQYF. The CDR3 DNA follows: TGTGCCAGCAGTGAATTTCAGGGGGGCGCAACAGATACGCAGTATTTT.

The rearrangement uses TRBV5-8 and TRBJ1-2, with 9 nucleotides matching TRBD1. CDR1 SGHTS and CDR2 YDEGEE come from the germline V gene. CDR3 length equals 15 residues. The V and J ends lost 3 bases and 8 bases, in that order; junction bases with no gene match: 11. CDR3 region: CASSYRGRVKRGYTF. The DNA for the CDR3 is TGTGCCAGCAGCTACAGGGGGCGCGTTAAAAGGGGCTACACCTTC.

This clone was observed a single time. In nucleotides, the CDR3 is TGTGCCAGCAGCTTAGATATGCTGGGAGGTGAGCAGTTCTTC. Translating it yields CASSLDMLGGEQFF. The genes are TRBV11-2 and TRBJ2-1; D is perhaps TRBD2 (6 bases). CDR3 size: 14 residues. The germline V gene encodes CDR1 SGHAT and CDR2 FQNNGV. Trimming took off 0 bases at V and 9 bases at J, with 12 bases between the two ends.

The rearrangement uses TRBV15 and TRBJ2-2; either TRBD1 or TRBD2 may fit D (5 bases each). The CDR3 totals 16 residues. Germline CDR1 is LNHNV and CDR2 is YYDKDF (reference sequence). Trimming cost V 3 bases and J 7 bases, with 18 bases left between them. The DNA for the CDR3 is TGTGCCACCAGCAGCCCCCGGGACCACACTTTCGGGGAGCTGTTTTTT. Its protein product is CATSSPRDHTFGELFF. Variable domain in full (rest from reference TRBV15 and TRBJ2-2): DAMVIQNPRYQVTQFGKPVTLSCSQTLNHNVMYWYQQKSSQAPKLLFHYYDKDFNNEADTPDNFQSRRPNTSFCFLDIRSPGLGDTAMYLCATSSPRDHTFGELFFGEGSRLTVL.

This rearrangement joins TRBV19 to TRBJ2-1; tentative D call: TRBD2 (5 bases). V lost 4 bases, J lost 4 bases, and 8 bases lay in between. Germline V gives CDR1 LNHDA, CDR2 SQIVND (reference sequence). CDR3 length equals 13 residues. CDR3 region: CASSNGIYNEQFF. Written as DNA, the CDR3 is TGTGCCAGTAGTAACGGGATATACAATGAGCAGTTCTTC.

The chain links TRBV9 to TRBJ2-3; D gene uncertain. Germline assignment: CDR1 SGDLS and CDR2 YYNGEE. The ends were cut back, 4 bases at V and 0 bases at J, with 3 bases in the middle. The CDR3 is 12 residues long. The DNA of the CDR3 is TGTGCCAGCAGCATCAGCACAGATACGCAGTATTTT. Translating gives CASSISTDTQYF.

The chain has TRBV4-1 and TRBJ2-2; a weak D match, TRBD1 (6 bases). In germline, CDR1 is MGHRA, CDR2 YSYEKL. The V end lost 6 bases, the J end lost 7 bases, and 24 bases lay between the germline ends. CDR3 length: 17 residues. CDR3 coding DNA: TGCGCCAGCAGTCTGTCCTCGGACAGTGGCAGGGGCGGGGAGCTGTTTTTT. Protein: CASSLSSDSGRGGELFF.

As concerns this clone: Within the sample, other DNA sequences also encode this same CDR3. The chain carries TRBV27 and TRBJ2-7; D not resolved. The CDR3 has 12 amino acids. Germline loops: CDR1 MNHEY, CDR2 SMNVEV (reference sequence). V was pared by 4 bases and J by 2 bases, with 6 bases between. CDR3 amino acids: CASSSGPYEQYF. The CDR3 DNA sequence: TGTGCCAGCAGTTCTGGCCCCTACGAGCAGTACTTC.

About this clone: The same CDR3 can be traced to other DNA sequences in this sample. The chain links TRBV27 to TRBJ2-7; 10 bases map to TRBD2. This CDR3 spans 14 amino acids. V lost 1 base and J lost 5; bases outside the gene matches: 2. The V gene's germline CDR1 is MNHEY and CDR2 SMNVEV (reference sequence). CDR3: CASSLLAGGDEQYF. CDR3 nucleotides: TGTGCCAGCAGTTTATTAGCGGGAGGCGACGAGCAGTACTTC.

The V gene is TRBV28, the J gene TRBJ1-1, with D hard to call. V was clipped by 1 base and J by 0 bases, with 12 bases between them. Germline values: CDR1 MDHEN, CDR2 SYDVKM. This CDR3 contains 16 residues. The CDR3 is CASSLFPGFMNTEAFF. CDR3 sequence (DNA): TGTGCCAGCAGTTTATTCCCAGGCTTCATGAACACTGAAGCTTTCTTT.

Details on this clone: The same CDR3 is also encoded by other DNA sequences in this sample. The rearrangement links TRBV28 to TRBJ2-7; the D gene is possibly TRBD1 (5 bases). Trimming removed 6 bases from V and 4 bases from J, with 10 bases in between. The CDR3 loop spans 12 amino acids. The germline V gene encodes CDR1 MDHEN and CDR2 SYDVKM. CDR3 bases: TGTGCCAGCAGCTCCGACAGTTACGAGCAGTACTTC. Translating gives CASSSDSYEQYF.

The rearrangement joins TRBV14 to TRBJ2-7, with D possibly being TRBD2 (5 bases). Trimming took 6 bases from V and 3 from J, leaving 9 bases between them. This CDR3 has 12 residues. Germline CDR1 is SGHDN and CDR2 is FVKESK. The CDR3 DNA is TGTGCCAGCAGTCCCGGGATCTACGAGCAGTACTTC. The encoded protein is CASSPGIYEQYF.

The chain carries TRBV19 and TRBJ1-1, with D uncertain. CDR3 length: 15 residues. V was cut by 0 bases and J by 1 base, with 9 bases left in between. From germline, CDR1 is LNHDA and CDR2 SQIVND (reference sequence). The CDR3 loop reads CASSIDWVGNTEAFF. The DNA for the CDR3 is TGTGCCAGTAGTATAGATTGGGTCGGGAACACTGAAGCTTTCTTT.

This clone was observed a single time. The V gene is TRBV7-8, the J gene TRBJ2-1; D not certain. Trimming removed 5 bases at V and 9 bases at J, with 8 bases between. The CDR3 sequence is 11 residues long. Per germline, CDR1 SGHVS and CDR2 FQNEAQ. The DNA of the CDR3 is TGTGCCAGCAGCCCCCACGCTGAGCAGTTCTTC. Translation gives CASSPHAEQFF. The complete variable domain, with remaining parts taken from reference TRBV7-8 and TRBJ2-1, reads GAGVSQSPRYKVAKRGQDVALRCDPISGHVSLFWYQQALGQGPEFLTYFQNEAQLDKSGLPSDRFFAERPEGSVSTLKIQRTQQEDSAVYLCASSPHAEQFFGPGTRLTVL.

V gene TRBV4-2 combines with J gene TRBJ2-7; 12 bases are a match to TRBD2. V dropped 1 base and J dropped 0; count of bases not matched to a gene: 4. From germline, CDR1 is LGHNA and CDR2 YNFKEQ. This CDR3 spans 17 amino acids. The CDR3 DNA sequence: TGTGCCAGCAGCCAAGGTGGGACTAGCGGGTCCTCCTACGAGCAGTACTTC. Translating gives CASSQGGTSGSSYEQYF.

The rearrangement joins TRBV4-1 to TRBJ2-7; tentatively, D is TRBD2 (6 bases). CDR3 length: 17 amino acids. CDR1 and CDR2 from the germline V gene are MGHRA and YSYEKL. The germline V and J ends were trimmed by 2 bases and 0 bases, with 17 bases remaining between them. CDR3 in amino acids: CASSQREPTDYSYEQYF. In DNA, the CDR3 is TGCGCCAGCAGCCAAAGAGAGCCCACGGACTACTCCTACGAGCAGTACTTC.

The V call is TRBV7-9, the J call TRBJ2-3; TRBD1 matches at 9 bases. V shed 4 bases, J shed 0 bases, and the junction held 11 bases outside the gene matches. CDR3 length equals 18 residues. CDR1 is SEHNR, CDR2 FQNEAQ, per germline (reference sequence). This CDR3 is CASSWETGGTTSTDTQYF. In DNA, the CDR3 is TGTGCCAGCAGCTGGGAAACAGGGGGCACCACTAGCACAGATACGCAGTATTTT.

The chain has TRBV5-6 and TRBJ1-2; TRBD1 aligns across 8 bases. The CDR3 has 16 amino acids. V dropped 1 base and J dropped 6; count of bases not matched to a gene: 11. Germline V gene data show CDR1 as SGHDT and CDR2 as YYEEEE. Here the CDR3 DNA reads TGTGCCAGCAGCTTGTTAGAGACAGGGGTAGACGATGGCTACACCTTC. Translation gives CASSLLETGVDDGYTF.

The chain uses TRBV28 and TRBJ1-1; weak D call: TRBD1 (6 bases). V gave up 7 bases and J gave up 3 bases, with 12 bases separating them. The germline gives CDR1 MDHEN, CDR2 SYDVKM. The CDR3 is 13 amino acids. DNA for the CDR3: TGTGCCAGCAACCCACAGGGCCACACTGAAGCTTTCTTT. Amino acids: CASNPQGHTEAFF.

V and J are TRBV5-4 and TRBJ2-7, with 10 nucleotides matching TRBD1. The J segment lost 6 bases and the V segment lost 3 bases, leaving 6 bases of the junction unmatched. CDR3 length: 14 residues. CDR1 is SGHNT and CDR2 is YYREEE in the germline V gene (reference sequence). The CDR3: CASSWGQGRGEQYF. The CDR3 nucleotides are TGTGCCAGCAGCTGGGGACAGGGGCGAGGCGAGCAGTACTTC.

The genes are TRBV28 and TRBJ2-7, with 8 nucleotides matching TRBD1. Germline V gene sequence: CDR1 MDHEN, CDR2 SYDVKM. There are 19 residues in the CDR3. With V trimmed by 3 bases and J by 3 bases, 19 bases remained unmatched. In nucleotides, the CDR3 is TGTGCCAGCAGTTTCCCCGGACAGGGCAGTCGAAGGGCAGACTACGAGCAGTACTTC. Amino acids: CASSFPGQGSRRADYEQYF.

In its sample, this clone was seen once. The genes are TRBV11-2 and TRBJ2-3; D is possibly TRBD2 (5 bases). Looked up from germline, CDR1 is SGHAT and CDR2 is FQNNGV. The CDR3 spans 15 residues. Trimming took 3 bases from V and 1 from J, leaving 11 bases between them. The CDR3 region has the DNA TGTGCCAGCAGCTTGCCGCTCGGGGGCACAGATACGCAGTATTTT. Amino acid sequence: CASSLPLGGTDTQYF.

This chain connects TRBV28 to TRBJ2-2; 7 positions agree with TRBD1. V gave up 3 bases and J gave up 6 bases; unmatched junction bases: 7. Germline CDR1 reads MDHEN; CDR2 reads SYDVKM. The CDR3 runs 15 residues. For the CDR3, the DNA is TGTGCCAGCAGTTTGTCCACAGGGGTTGCCGGGGAGCTGTTTTTT. This gives the protein CASSLSTGVAGELFF.

The genes are TRBV27 and TRBJ2-7; no firm D call. The length of the CDR3 is 13 residues. V was trimmed by 8 bases and J by 0 bases, leaving 11 bases between them. Germline CDR1 is MNHEY and CDR2 is SMNVEV (reference sequence). The CDR3 spells CASWVAGSYEQYF. Written as DNA, the CDR3 is TGTGCCAGCTGGGTAGCAGGCTCCTACGAGCAGTACTTC.

This chain joins TRBV6-6 and TRBJ1-5, with TRBD1 as a possible D gene (6 bases). Germline V CDR1 and CDR2: MNHNY, SVGAGI (reference sequence). With 5 bases removed from V and 0 bases from J, the gap between germline ends came to 11 bases. This CDR3 has 15 amino acids. This chain's CDR3 is CASSRDINSNQPQHF. The CDR3 region has the DNA TGTGCCAGCAGTAGGGACATTAATAGCAATCAGCCCCAGCATTTT.